The 26 T cell receptor beta chains listed next were all sequenced from one sample in a study of cytomegalovirus exposure and HLA in healthy donors. The PCR was carried out with 60 Vbeta primers and 13 Jbeta primers. The protocol was immunoSEQ multiplex PCR, while the TCRdb copy is restricted to in-frame clones and leaves out a portion. The data contain around 94,000 clones, 70% to 80% of them seen just once; the ten biggest clones take up over 15%. The sequenced sample consisted of PBMCs. Source of these receptors: a woman in her sixties or seventies in good health and CMV-seropositive.

V and J are TRBV6-5 and TRBJ2-7, with D maybe TRBD1 (5 bases). The CDR3 loop spans 13 amino acids. Trimming pared 7 bases from V and 2 bases from J, leaving 12 bases between. CDR1 MNHEY and CDR2 SVGAGI come from the germline V gene. The CDR3 loop reads CASTPGRAYEQYF. The CDR3 DNA reads as TGTGCCAGCACCCCCGGCAGGGCCTACGAGCAGTACTTC.

This sequence joins TRBV7-9 and TRBJ2-1; TRBD1 agrees at 11 bases. Trimming at V came to 5 bases and at J to 4 bases, leaving 7 bases not matched to a gene. The CDR3 extends over 16 amino acids. The germline gives CDR1 SEHNR, CDR2 FQNEAQ (reference sequence). The CDR3 protein is CASSKSGTGGYNEQFF. CDR3 DNA sequence: TGTGCCAGCAGCAAATCCGGGACAGGGGGATACAATGAGCAGTTCTTC.

CDR3 protein: CAWAGKGDLGPQHF. The DNA for the CDR3 is TGTGCCTGGGCCGGGAAGGGGGATTTGGGGCCCCAGCATTTT. The chain joins TRBV30 to TRBJ1-5; possible D gene TRBD1, 6 bases. The CDR3 runs 14 residues. V lost 5 bases, J lost 9 bases, and 20 bases lay in between. CDR1 is GTSNPN, CDR2 SVGIG, per germline (reference sequence).

CDR3 DNA: TGCAGCGCTGCGACAGTCTCCTACGAGCAGTACTTC. Translating it yields CSAATVSYEQYF. The rearrangement joins TRBV29-1 to TRBJ2-7; possibly TRBD1 for D (5 bases). The CDR3 has 12 residues. Germline CDR1 reads SQVTM; CDR2 reads ANQGSEA. Trimming shortened V by 7 bases and J by 0 bases, and 10 bases separated the two germline ends.

The chain uses TRBV6-6 and TRBJ2-3, with 9 bases lining up with TRBD2. The CDR3 contains 16 residues. Trimming at V came to 4 bases and at J to 5 bases, leaving 10 bases not matched to a gene. The germline CDR1 and CDR2 sequences are MNHNY and SVGAGI (reference sequence). The CDR3 DNA is TGTGCCAGCAGTTCTGCTAGCGGGACGGTGGGAGATACGCAGTATTTT. Translated, it gives CASSSASGTVGDTQYF.

The chain couples TRBV6-6 to TRBJ2-4; TRBD1 matches 8 bases. CDR1 MNHNY and CDR2 SVGAGI come from the germline V gene (reference sequence). Germline trimming cut 6 bases from V and 2 bases from J; bases unmatched to any gene: 6. The CDR3 is made up of 15 amino acids. The CDR3 here is CASSHRGDSKNIQYF. For the CDR3, the DNA is TGTGCCAGCAGCCACAGGGGGGATTCCAAAAACATTCAGTACTTC.

The V call is TRBV6-1, the J call TRBJ1-2; 8 bases align to TRBD1. Per germline, CDR1 MNHNS and CDR2 SASEGT. The CDR3 length is 13 residues. The J segment lost 6 bases and the V segment lost 6 bases, leaving 6 bases of the junction unmatched. The CDR3 DNA reads as TGTGCCAGCAGCCCGGACAGGGTGGATGGCTACACCTTC. This codes for CASSPDRVDGYTF.

In regard to this clone: At one end, the junction sequence differs from germline, possibly due to a read error. This chain links TRBV5-1 with TRBJ1-1; the D is unclear. The CDR3 is 14 residues long. Germline V lookup: CDR1 SGHRS, CDR2 YFSETQ. CDR3 in DNA: TGCGGCAGCGGGAGGGATTGGGAGAACACTGAAGCTTTCTTT. Amino acids: CGSGRDWENTEAFF.

This chain uses TRBV4-1 with TRBJ1-2, with 7 bases identical to TRBD1. The CDR3 runs to 16 residues. Per the germline V gene, CDR1 is MGHRA and CDR2 is YSYEKL. V trimming: 2 bases; J trimming: 5 bases; junction bases outside the gene matches: 11. CDR3: CASSQPLQGFRYGYTF. The CDR3 bases are TGCGCCAGCAGCCAACCGTTACAGGGGTTTCGATATGGCTACACCTTC.

This clone was recorded once. The chain couples TRBV6-5 to TRBJ2-7; perhaps TRBD1 as D (6 bases). Deletions cut 1 base from V and 4 bases from J, with 8 bases between. This CDR3 contains 13 residues. The germline CDR1 and CDR2 sequences are MNHEY and SVGAGI. As DNA, the CDR3 is TGTGCCAGCAGTTACTTGGGGGCGTACGAGCAGTACTTC. Its translation is CASSYLGAYEQYF.

The chain has TRBV6-6 and TRBJ1-5; possibly TRBD1 for D (5 bases). CDR1 and CDR2 (germline): MNHNY, SVGAGI (reference sequence). The CDR3 has 14 residues. Trimming removed 6 bases from V and 2 bases from J, with 11 bases in between. The CDR3 bases are TGTGCCAGCAGCCTCTCAGGGCGCAATCAGCCCCAGCATTTT. This translates into CASSLSGRNQPQHF.

The chain's CDR3 is CASSGLAISGANVLTF. DNA for the CDR3: TGTGCCAGTAGTGGACTAGCGATCTCTGGGGCCAACGTCCTGACTTTC. V is TRBV19 and J is TRBJ2-6, with 9 bases fitting TRBD2. CDR3 length equals 16 residues. Germline-derived CDR1 and CDR2 are LNHDA and SQIVND (reference sequence). J lost 0 bases, V lost 5 bases, and 2 bases had no gene match.

The rearrangement joins TRBV19 to TRBJ1-2, with D uncertain. This CDR3 contains 14 residues. Germline lookup yields CDR1 LNHDA and CDR2 SQIVND (reference sequence). Trimming removed 7 bases from V and 1 base from J, with 13 bases in between. CDR3 protein: CASNLLGVNYGYTF. CDR3 DNA: TGTGCCAGTAACCTCCTCGGAGTTAACTATGGCTACACCTTC. Looking up the rest from reference TRBV19 and TRBJ1-2 gives the full variable domain: DGGITQSPKYLFRKEGQNVTLSCEQNLNHDAMYWYRQDPGQGLRLIYYSQIVNDFQKGDIAEGYSVSREKKESFPLTVTSAQKNPTAFYLCASNLLGVNYGYTFGSGTRLTVV.

The chain combines TRBV7-3 with TRBJ2-2; TRBD2 agrees at 12 bases. This CDR3 is built from 15 residues. The trim removed 6 bases at V and 5 bases at J, leaving 4 bases unmatched. CDR1 SGHTA and CDR2 FQGTGA come from the germline V gene. CDR3 region: CASSPGTSGTGELFF. The CDR3 DNA reads as TGTGCCAGCAGTCCCGGGACTAGCGGGACCGGGGAGCTGTTTTTT.

The genes are TRBV5-1 and TRBJ1-4; D call uncertain. CDR1 is SGHRS and CDR2 is YFSETQ in the germline V gene. The CDR3 loop spans 13 amino acids. The germline V and J ends were trimmed by 2 bases and 4 bases, with 6 bases remaining between them. Written as DNA, the CDR3 is TGCGCCAGCAGCTTCCCGGGTAATGAAAAACTGTTTTTT. This translates into CASSFPGNEKLFF.

Only a few counts were recorded for this clone. The chain links TRBV7-2 to TRBJ1-5, with D perhaps TRBD1 (5 bases). Germline CDR1 reads SGHTA; CDR2 reads FQGNSA. This CDR3 is built from 15 residues. V was pared by 0 bases and J by 6 bases, with 12 bases between. CDR3 sequence reads: CASSLAKGMGQPQHF. The DNA for the CDR3 is TGTGCCAGCAGCTTAGCGAAGGGGATGGGTCAGCCCCAGCATTTT. Combining the CDR3 with reference TRBV7-2 and TRBJ1-5 gives the whole variable domain GAGVSQSPSNKVTEKGKDVELRCDPISGHTALYWYRQSLGQGLEFLIYFQGNSAPDKSGLPSDRFSAERTGGSVSTLTIQRTQQEDSAVYLCASSLAKGMGQPQHFGDGTRLSIL.

This clone has only a few counts. V gene TRBV5-1 combines with J gene TRBJ1-1, with TRBD1 as a possible D gene (5 bases). Germline CDR1 reads SGHRS; CDR2 reads YFSETQ. V lost 4 bases to trimming and J lost 3 bases, with 10 bases between them. This CDR3 contains 13 residues. The DNA for the CDR3 is TGCGCCAGCAGCCAAGACAGCTACACTGAAGCTTTCTTT. This codes for CASSQDSYTEAFF.

This clone was seen only once. This rearrangement joins TRBV15 to TRBJ2-1; D might be TRBD2 (6 bases). CDR3 length: 14 amino acids. The V gene's germline CDR1 is LNHNV and CDR2 YYDKDF (reference sequence). Trimming took off 4 bases at V and 10 bases at J, with 17 bases between the two ends. The CDR3 protein is CATSTSQDYLEQFF. The CDR3 nucleotides are TGTGCCACCAGCACCTCTCAGGACTACCTGGAGCAGTTCTTC.

The chain couples TRBV18 to TRBJ1-1, with a tentative D call TRBD1 (6 bases). The germline CDR1 and CDR2 sequences are KGHSH and LQKENI. The CDR3 runs 15 residues. Trimming shortened V by 0 bases and J by 3 bases, and 11 bases separated the two germline ends. In nucleotides, the CDR3 is TGTGCCAGCTCACCACCGAGCAGGGGACACACTGAAGCTTTCTTT. This gives the protein CASSPPSRGHTEAFF.

This clone was counted a few times. The V call is TRBV6-5, the J call TRBJ2-7; D remains ambiguous. CDR1 is MNHEY, CDR2 SVGAGI, per germline. Trimming removed 2 bases from V and 3 bases from J, with 8 bases in between. CDR3 length: 13 amino acids. This chain's CDR3 is CASSYGRDYEQYF. The CDR3 DNA follows: TGTGCCAGCAGTTACGGTAGAGACTACGAGCAGTACTTC.

About this clone: The sample holds other DNA sequences that translate to the same CDR3. The chain links TRBV28 to TRBJ2-7; no definite D call. The CDR3 is 13 residues long. Between the trimmed V and J ends, which lost 5 bases and 0 bases, there was a span of 8 bases. CDR1 MDHEN and CDR2 SYDVKM come from the germline V gene. This CDR3 reads CASSLTSSYEQYF. The DNA of the CDR3 is TGTGCCAGCAGTCTGACATCCTCCTACGAGCAGTACTTC.

The chain joins TRBV5-1 to TRBJ1-2, with a weak D call TRBD1 (6 bases). The germline V and J ends were trimmed by 4 bases and 2 bases, with 15 bases remaining between them. This CDR3 comprises 15 residues. The germline gives CDR1 SGHRS, CDR2 YFSETQ. Written as DNA, the CDR3 is TGCGCCAGCAGCCCCTGGACAGCAGCCAACTATGGCTACACCTTC. It yields the protein CASSPWTAANYGYTF.

The J gene is TRBJ2-7, the V gene TRBV11-3; D unclear. Germline CDR1 reads SGHNT; CDR2 reads YENEEA. Trimming pared 5 bases from V and 2 bases from J, leaving 13 bases between. The CDR3 sequence is 14 residues long. In nucleotides, the CDR3 is TGTGCCAGCAGCCCGAACACCAGAACCTACGAGCAGTACTTC. Protein sequence: CASSPNTRTYEQYF. Together with reference TRBV11-3 and TRBJ2-7, the CDR3 gives the full variable domain: EAGVVQSPRYKIIEKKQPVAFWCNPISGHNTLYWYLQNLGQGPELLIRYENEEAVDDSQLPKDRFSAERLKGVDSTLKIQPAELGDSAVYLCASSPNTRTYEQYFGPGTRLTVT.

This chain connects TRBV5-4 to TRBJ2-5; 7 bases align to TRBD1. Germline V CDR1 and CDR2: SGHNT, YYREEE (reference sequence). The CDR3 has 14 residues. V shed 4 bases, J shed 1 base, and the junction held 4 bases outside the gene matches. CDR3 region: CASSPRTGQETQYF. In DNA form, the CDR3 reads TGTGCCAGCAGCCCCCGGACAGGCCAAGAGACCCAGTACTTC.

The chain recombines TRBV12-5 with TRBJ1-4; TRBD1 agrees at 8 bases. J was trimmed by 8 bases and V by 6 bases; bases with no gene match: 17. CDR3 length: 17 residues. Germline CDR1 LGHNT, CDR2 FRNRAP. CDR3 nucleotides: TGTGCTAGTGGACGTACCGGGACAGGACAAGTTGACGAAAAACTGTTTTTT. Protein sequence: CASGRTGTGQVDEKLFF.

This clone turned up a few times. This chain links TRBV29-1 with TRBJ1-1; D gene uncertain. CDR1 and CDR2 from the germline V gene are SQVTM and ANQGSEA. V was trimmed by 8 bases and J by 4 bases, leaving 8 bases between them. The length of the CDR3 is 10 residues. In nucleotides, the CDR3 is TGCAGCCCGGGAGGCACTGAAGCTTTCTTT. It translates to CSPGGTEAFF.